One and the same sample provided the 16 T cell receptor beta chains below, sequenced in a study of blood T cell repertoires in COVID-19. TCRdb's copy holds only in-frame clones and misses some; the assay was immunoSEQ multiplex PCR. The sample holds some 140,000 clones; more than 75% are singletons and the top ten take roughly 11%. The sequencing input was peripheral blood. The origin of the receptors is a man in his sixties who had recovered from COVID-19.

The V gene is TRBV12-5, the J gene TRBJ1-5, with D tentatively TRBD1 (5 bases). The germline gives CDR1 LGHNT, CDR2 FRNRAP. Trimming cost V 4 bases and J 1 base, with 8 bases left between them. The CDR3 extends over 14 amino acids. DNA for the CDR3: TGTGCTAGTGGTTCTGACAGCAGCAATCAGCCCCAGCATTTT. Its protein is CASGSDSSNQPQHF.

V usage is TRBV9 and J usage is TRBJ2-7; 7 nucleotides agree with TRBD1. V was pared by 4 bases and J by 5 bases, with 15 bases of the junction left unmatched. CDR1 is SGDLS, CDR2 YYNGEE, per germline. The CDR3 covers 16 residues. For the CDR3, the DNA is TGTGCCAGCAGCCCTCAGGGGGAAGGCGGGTTTGACGAGCAGTACTTC. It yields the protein CASSPQGEGGFDEQYF.

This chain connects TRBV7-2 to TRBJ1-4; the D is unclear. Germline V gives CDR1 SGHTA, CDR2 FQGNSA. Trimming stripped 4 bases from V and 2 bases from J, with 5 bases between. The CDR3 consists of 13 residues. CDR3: CASSWATNEKLFF. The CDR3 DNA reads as TGTGCCAGCAGCTGGGCGACTAATGAAAAACTGTTTTTT.

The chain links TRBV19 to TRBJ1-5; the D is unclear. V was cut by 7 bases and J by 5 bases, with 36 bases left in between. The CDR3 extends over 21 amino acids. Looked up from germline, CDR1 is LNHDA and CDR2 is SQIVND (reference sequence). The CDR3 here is CASTPISPQDQVGSVYQPQHF. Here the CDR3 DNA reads TGTGCCAGTACTCCCATCTCCCCCCAAGACCAGGTTGGTTCCGTTTATCAGCCCCAGCATTTT.

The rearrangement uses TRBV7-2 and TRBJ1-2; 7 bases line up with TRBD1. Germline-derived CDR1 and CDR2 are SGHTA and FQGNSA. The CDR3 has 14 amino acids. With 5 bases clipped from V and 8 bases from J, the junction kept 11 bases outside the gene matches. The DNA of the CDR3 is TGTGCCAGCAGCCTCAACCTCGGACAGGCGGGCTACACCTTC. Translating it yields CASSLNLGQAGYTF.

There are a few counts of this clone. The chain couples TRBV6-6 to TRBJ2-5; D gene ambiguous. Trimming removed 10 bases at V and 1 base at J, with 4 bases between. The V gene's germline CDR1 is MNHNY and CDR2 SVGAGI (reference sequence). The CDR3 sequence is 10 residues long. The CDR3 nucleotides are TGTGCCACCCTCCAAGAGACCCAGTACTTC. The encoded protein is CATLQETQYF.

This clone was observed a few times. The CDR3 nucleotides are TGTGCCAGCACCGGGGACAGCTCCTACGAGCAGTACTTC. Encoded protein: CASTGDSSYEQYF. This chain links TRBV12-3 or TRBV12-4 with TRBJ2-7, with 7 bases aligning to TRBD1. The CDR3 runs 13 residues. The junction had 3 bases not matched to a gene; V was cut back by 7 bases and J by 0 bases.

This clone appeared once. This chain's CDR3 is CASSFGTGGDQPQHF. In DNA form, the CDR3 reads TGTGCCAGCAGCTTCGGGACAGGGGGGGATCAGCCCCAGCATTTT. The chain uses TRBV13 and TRBJ1-5; 11 nucleotides line up with TRBD1. The CDR3 length is 15 residues. Germline trimming cut 3 bases from V and 5 bases from J; bases unmatched to any gene: 3. Germline loops: CDR1 PRHDT, CDR2 FYEKMQ (reference sequence).

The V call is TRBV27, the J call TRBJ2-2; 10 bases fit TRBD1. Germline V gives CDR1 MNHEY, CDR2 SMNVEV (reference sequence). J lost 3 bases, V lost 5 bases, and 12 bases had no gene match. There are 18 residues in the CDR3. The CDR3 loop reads CASSPRTGGLYDTGELFF. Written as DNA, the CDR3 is TGTGCCAGCAGTCCGCGGACAGGGGGGTTGTATGACACCGGGGAGCTGTTTTTT.

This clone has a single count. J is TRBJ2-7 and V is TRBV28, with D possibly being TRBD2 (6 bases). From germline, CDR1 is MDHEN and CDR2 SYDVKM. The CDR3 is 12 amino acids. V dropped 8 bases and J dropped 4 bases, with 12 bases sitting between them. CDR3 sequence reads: CASGTSLYEQYF. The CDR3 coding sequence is TGTGCCAGCGGGACTTCCCTGTACGAGCAGTACTTC.

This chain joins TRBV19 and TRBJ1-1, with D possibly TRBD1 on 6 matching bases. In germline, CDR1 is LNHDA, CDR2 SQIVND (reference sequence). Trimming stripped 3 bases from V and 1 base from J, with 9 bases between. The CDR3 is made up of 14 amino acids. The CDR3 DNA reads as TGTGCCAGTAGTATGGGGACATCGAACACTGAAGCTTTCTTT. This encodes CASSMGTSNTEAFF. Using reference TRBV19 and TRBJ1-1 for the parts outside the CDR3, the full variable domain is DGGITQSPKYLFRKEGQNVTLSCEQNLNHDAMYWYRQDPGQGLRLIYYSQIVNDFQKGDIAEGYSVSREKKESFPLTVTSAQKNPTAFYLCASSMGTSNTEAFFGQGTRLTVV.

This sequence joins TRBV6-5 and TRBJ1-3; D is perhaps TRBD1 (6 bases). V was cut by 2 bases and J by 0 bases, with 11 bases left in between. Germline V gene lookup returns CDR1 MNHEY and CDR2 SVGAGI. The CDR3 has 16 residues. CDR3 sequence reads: CASSYAQGFSGNTIYF. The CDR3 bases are TGTGCCAGCAGTTACGCCCAGGGGTTCTCTGGAAACACCATATATTTT.

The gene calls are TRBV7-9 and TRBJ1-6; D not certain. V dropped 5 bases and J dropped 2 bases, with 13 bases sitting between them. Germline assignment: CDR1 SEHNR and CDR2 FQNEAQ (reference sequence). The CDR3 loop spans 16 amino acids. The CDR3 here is CASSPAALTYNSPLHF. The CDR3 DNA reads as TGTGCCAGCAGCCCAGCGGCCCTAACCTATAATTCACCCCTCCACTTT.

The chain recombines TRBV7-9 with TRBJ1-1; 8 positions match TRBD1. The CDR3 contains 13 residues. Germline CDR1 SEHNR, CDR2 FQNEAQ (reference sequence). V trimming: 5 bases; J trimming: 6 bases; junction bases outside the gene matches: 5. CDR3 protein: CASSRTGRSEAFF. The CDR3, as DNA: TGTGCCAGCAGCCGGACAGGGCGATCTGAAGCTTTCTTT.

This CDR3 reads CSVELVSYNEQFF. The CDR3 coding sequence is TGCAGCGTTGAACTCGTATCCTACAATGAGCAGTTCTTC. The chain employs TRBV29-1 and TRBJ2-1; D ambiguous. Germline CDR1 and CDR2: SQVTM and ANQGSEA. V lost 2 bases to trimming and J lost 1 base, with 6 bases between them. This CDR3 is built from 13 residues.

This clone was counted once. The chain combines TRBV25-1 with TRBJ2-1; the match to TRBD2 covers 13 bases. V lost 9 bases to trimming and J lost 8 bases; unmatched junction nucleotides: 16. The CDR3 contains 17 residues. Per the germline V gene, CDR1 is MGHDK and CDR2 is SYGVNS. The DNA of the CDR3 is TGTGCCAGAGAGGGGGAATTACTAGCGGGAGGGCAAGATGAGCAGTTCTTC. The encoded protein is CAREGELLAGGQDEQFF.